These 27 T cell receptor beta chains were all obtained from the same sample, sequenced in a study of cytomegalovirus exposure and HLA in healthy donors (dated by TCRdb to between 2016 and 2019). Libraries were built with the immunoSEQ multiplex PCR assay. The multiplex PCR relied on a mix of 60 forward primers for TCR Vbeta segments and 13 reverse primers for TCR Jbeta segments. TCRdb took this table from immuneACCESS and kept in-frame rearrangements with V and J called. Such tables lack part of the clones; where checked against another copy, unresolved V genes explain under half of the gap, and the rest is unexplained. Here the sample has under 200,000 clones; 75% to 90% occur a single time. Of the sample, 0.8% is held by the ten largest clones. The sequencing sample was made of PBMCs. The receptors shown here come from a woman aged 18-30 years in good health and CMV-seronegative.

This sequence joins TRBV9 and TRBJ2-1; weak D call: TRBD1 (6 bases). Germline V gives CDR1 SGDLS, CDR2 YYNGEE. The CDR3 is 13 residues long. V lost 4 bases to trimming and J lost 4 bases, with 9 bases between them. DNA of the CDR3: TGTGCCAGCAGCTCACAGGGATACAATGAGCAGTTCTTC. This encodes CASSSQGYNEQFF.

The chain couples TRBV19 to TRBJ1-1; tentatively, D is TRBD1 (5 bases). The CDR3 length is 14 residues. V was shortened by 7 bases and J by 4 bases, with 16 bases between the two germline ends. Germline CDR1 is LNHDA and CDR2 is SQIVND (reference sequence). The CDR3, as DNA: TGTGCCAGTAATTACGGGGGGATCGCCACTGAAGCTTTCTTT. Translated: CASNYGGIATEAFF. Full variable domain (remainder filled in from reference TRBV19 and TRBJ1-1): DGGITQSPKYLFRKEGQNVTLSCEQNLNHDAMYWYRQDPGQGLRLIYYSQIVNDFQKGDIAEGYSVSREKKESFPLTVTSAQKNPTAFYLCASNYGGIATEAFFGQGTRLTVV.

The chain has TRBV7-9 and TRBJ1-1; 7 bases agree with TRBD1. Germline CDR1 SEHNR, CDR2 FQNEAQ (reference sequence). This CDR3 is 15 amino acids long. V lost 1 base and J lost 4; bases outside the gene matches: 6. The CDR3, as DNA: TGTGCCAGCAGCTTAGAGGGGGCGGGTGGCACTGAAGCTTTCTTT. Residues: CASSLEGAGGTEAFF.

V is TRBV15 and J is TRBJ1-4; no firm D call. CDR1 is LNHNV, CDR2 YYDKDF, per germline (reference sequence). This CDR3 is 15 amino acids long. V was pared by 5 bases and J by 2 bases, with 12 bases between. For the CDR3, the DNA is TGTGCCACCAGCCACGGCCTCGGGACTAATGAAAAACTGTTTTTT. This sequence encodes CATSHGLGTNEKLFF.

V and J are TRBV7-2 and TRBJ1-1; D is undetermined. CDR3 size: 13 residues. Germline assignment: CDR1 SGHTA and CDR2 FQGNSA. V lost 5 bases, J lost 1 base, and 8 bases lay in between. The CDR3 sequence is CASSGPGNTEAFF. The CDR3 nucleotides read TGTGCCAGCAGCGGGCCAGGGAACACTGAAGCTTTCTTT.

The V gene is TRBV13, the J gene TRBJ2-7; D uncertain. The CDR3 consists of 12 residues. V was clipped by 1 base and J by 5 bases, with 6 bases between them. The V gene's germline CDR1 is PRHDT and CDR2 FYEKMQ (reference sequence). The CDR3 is CASSLVVNEQYF. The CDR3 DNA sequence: TGTGCCAGCAGCTTAGTTGTCAACGAGCAGTACTTC.

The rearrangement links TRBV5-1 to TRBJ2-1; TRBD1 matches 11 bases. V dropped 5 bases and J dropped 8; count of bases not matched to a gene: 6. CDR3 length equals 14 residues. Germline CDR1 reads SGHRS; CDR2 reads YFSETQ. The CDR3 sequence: CASRRDRGDHEQFF. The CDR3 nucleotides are TGCGCCAGCAGGCGGGACAGGGGGGATCATGAGCAGTTCTTC.

The CDR3 DNA sequence: TGTGCCAGTAGTATAACGGAGGTCTACGAGCAGTACTTC. Translated: CASSITEVYEQYF. V gene TRBV19 combines with J gene TRBJ2-7; D is perhaps TRBD2 (5 bases). This CDR3 region has 13 residues. The V end lost 2 bases, the J end lost 3 bases, and 8 bases lay between the germline ends. CDR1 and CDR2 from the germline V gene are LNHDA and SQIVND (reference sequence).

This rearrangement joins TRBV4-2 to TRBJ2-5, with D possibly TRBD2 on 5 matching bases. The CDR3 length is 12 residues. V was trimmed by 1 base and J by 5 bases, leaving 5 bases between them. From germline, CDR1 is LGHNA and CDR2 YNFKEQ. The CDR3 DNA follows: TGTGCCAGCAGCCAAGCGGGGGAGACCCAGTACTTC. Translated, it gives CASSQAGETQYF.

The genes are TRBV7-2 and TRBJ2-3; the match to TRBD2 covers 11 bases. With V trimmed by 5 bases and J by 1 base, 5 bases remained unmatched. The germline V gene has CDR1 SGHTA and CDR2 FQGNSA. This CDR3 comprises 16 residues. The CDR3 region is CASSPAGLAGTDTQYF. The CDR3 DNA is TGTGCCAGCAGCCCCGCGGGACTAGCGGGCACAGATACGCAGTATTTT.

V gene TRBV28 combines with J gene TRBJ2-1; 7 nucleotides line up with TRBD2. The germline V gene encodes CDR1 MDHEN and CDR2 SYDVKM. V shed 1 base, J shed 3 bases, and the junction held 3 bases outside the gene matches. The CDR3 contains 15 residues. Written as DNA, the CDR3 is TGTGCCAGCAGTTTATCTGGGGGGGTCTACAATGAGCAGTTCTTC. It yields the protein CASSLSGGVYNEQFF.

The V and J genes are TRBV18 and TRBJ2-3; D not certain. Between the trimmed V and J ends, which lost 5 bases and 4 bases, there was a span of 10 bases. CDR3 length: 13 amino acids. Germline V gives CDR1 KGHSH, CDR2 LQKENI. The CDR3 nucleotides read TGTGCCAGCTCAGCGAGCGTCTCAGATACGCAGTATTTT. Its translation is CASSASVSDTQYF.

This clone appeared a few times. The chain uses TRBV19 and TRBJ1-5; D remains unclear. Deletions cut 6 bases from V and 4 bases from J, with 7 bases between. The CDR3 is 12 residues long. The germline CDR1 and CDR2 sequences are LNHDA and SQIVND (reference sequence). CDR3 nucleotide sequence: TGTGCCAGTAGCCTAAATAATCAGCCCCAGCATTTT. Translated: CASSLNNQPQHF. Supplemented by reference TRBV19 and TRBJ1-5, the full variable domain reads DGGITQSPKYLFRKEGQNVTLSCEQNLNHDAMYWYRQDPGQGLRLIYYSQIVNDFQKGDIAEGYSVSREKKESFPLTVTSAQKNPTAFYLCASSLNNQPQHFGDGTRLSIL.

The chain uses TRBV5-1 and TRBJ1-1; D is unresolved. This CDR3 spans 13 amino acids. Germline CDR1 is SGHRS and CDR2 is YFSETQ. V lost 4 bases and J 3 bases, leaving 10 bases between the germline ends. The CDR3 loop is CASSVGQDTEAFF. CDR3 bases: TGCGCCAGCAGCGTGGGTCAGGACACTGAAGCTTTCTTT.

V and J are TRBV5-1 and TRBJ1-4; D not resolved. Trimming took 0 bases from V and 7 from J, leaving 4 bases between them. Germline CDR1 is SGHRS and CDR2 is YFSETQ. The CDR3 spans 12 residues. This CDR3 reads CASSLAGEKLFF. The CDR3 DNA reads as TGCGCCAGCAGCTTGGCGGGTGAAAAACTGTTTTTT.

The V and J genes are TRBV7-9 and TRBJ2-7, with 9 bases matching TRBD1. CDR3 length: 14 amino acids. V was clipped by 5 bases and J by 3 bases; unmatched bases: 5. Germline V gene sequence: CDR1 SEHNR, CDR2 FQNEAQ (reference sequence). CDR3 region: CASSKTGGVYEQYF. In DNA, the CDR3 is TGTGCCAGCAGCAAGACAGGGGGAGTCTACGAGCAGTACTTC. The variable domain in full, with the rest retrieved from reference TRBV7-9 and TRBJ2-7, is DTGVSQNPRHKITKRGQNVTFRCDPISEHNRLYWYRQTLGQGPEFLTYFQNEAQLEKSRLLSDRFSAERPKGSFSTLEIQRTEQGDSAMYLCASSKTGGVYEQYFGPGTRLTVT.

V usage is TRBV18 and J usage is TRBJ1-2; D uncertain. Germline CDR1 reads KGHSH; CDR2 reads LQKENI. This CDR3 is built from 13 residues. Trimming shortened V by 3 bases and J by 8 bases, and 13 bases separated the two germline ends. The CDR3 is CASSPTGKDGYTF. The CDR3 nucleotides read TGTGCCAGCTCACCTACCGGGAAGGACGGCTACACCTTC. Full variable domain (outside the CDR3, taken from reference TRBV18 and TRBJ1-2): NAGVMQNPRHLVRRRGQEARLRCSPMKGHSHVYWYRQLPEEGLKFMVYLQKENIIDESGMPKERFSAEFPKEGPSILRIQQVVRGDSAAYFCASSPTGKDGYTFGSGTRLTVV.

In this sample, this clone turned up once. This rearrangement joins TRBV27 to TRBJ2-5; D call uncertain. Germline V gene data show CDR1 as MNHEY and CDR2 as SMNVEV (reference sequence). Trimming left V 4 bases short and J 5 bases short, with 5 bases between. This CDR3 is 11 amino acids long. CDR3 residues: CASSSRETQYF. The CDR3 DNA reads TGTGCCAGCAGTTCCAGGGAGACCCAGTACTTC.

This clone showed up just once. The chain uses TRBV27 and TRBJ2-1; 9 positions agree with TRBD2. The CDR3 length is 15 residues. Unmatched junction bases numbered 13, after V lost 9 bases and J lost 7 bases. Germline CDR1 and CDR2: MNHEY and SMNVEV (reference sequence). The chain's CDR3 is CASAGTALAGNEQFF. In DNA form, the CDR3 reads TGTGCCAGTGCCGGGACAGCACTAGCGGGTAATGAGCAGTTCTTC.

CDR3 protein: CASSRTSLAGSYEQYF. The CDR3 nucleotides are TGTGCCAGCAGCCGCACGAGTCTGGCGGGGTCCTACGAGCAGTACTTC. The chain links TRBV4-2 to TRBJ2-7, with D perhaps TRBD2 (6 bases). Germline values: CDR1 LGHNA, CDR2 YNFKEQ. V shed 4 bases and J shed 1 base, with 17 bases lying between them. This CDR3 comprises 16 residues.

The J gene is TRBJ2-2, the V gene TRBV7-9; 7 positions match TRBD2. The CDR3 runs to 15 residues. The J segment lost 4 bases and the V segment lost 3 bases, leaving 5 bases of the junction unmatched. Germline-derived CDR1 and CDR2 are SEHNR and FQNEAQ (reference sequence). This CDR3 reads CASSFGGGSTGELFF. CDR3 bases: TGTGCCAGCAGCTTTGGGGGGGGAAGCACCGGGGAGCTGTTTTTT.

The CDR3 sequence is CASATQPGGNTIYF. In nucleotides, the CDR3 is TGTGCCAGCGCCACACAGCCTGGGGGAAACACCATATATTTT. The chain employs TRBV7-2 and TRBJ1-3; no clear D gene. Germline CDR1 SGHTA, CDR2 FQGNSA. The CDR3 loop spans 14 amino acids. V shed 8 bases and J shed 4 bases, with 15 bases lying between them.

Written as DNA, the CDR3 is TGTGCTAGTGGTTTGTCCGGGACTCTCCTTAGCACAGATACGCAGTATTTT. Translating it yields CASGLSGTLLSTDTQYF. The V and J genes are TRBV12-5 and TRBJ2-3; D perhaps matches TRBD2 (6 bases). Germline CDR1 reads LGHNT; CDR2 reads FRNRAP. Trimming left V 2 bases short and J 0 bases short, with 15 bases between. The CDR3 is made up of 17 amino acids.

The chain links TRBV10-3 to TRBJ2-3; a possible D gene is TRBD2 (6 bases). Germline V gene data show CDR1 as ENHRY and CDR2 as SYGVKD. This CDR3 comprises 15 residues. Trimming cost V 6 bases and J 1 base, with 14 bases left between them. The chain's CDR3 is CAISALGGGTDTQYF. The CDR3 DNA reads TGTGCCATCAGCGCCCTTGGAGGGGGCACAGATACGCAGTATTTT.

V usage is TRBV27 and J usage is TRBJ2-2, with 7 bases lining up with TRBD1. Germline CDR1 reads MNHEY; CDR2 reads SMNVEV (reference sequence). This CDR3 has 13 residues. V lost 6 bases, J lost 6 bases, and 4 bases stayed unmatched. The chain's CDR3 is CASRIQGPGELFF. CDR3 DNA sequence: TGTGCCAGCAGAATACAGGGGCCCGGGGAGCTGTTTTTT.

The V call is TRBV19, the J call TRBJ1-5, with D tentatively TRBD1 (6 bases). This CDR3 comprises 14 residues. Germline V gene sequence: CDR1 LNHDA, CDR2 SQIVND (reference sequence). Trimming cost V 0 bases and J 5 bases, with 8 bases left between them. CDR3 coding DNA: TGTGCCAGTAGTATAGATCACAGGGATCAGCCCCAGCATTTT. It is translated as CASSIDHRDQPQHF. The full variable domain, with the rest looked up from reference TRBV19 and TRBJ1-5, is DGGITQSPKYLFRKEGQNVTLSCEQNLNHDAMYWYRQDPGQGLRLIYYSQIVNDFQKGDIAEGYSVSREKKESFPLTVTSAQKNPTAFYLCASSIDHRDQPQHFGDGTRLSIL.

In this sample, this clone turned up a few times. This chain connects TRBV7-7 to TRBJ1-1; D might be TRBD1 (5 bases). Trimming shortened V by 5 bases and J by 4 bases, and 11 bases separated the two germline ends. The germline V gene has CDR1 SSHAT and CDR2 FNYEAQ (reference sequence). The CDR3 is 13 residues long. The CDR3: CASSVTDITEAFF. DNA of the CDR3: TGTGCCAGCAGCGTCACGGACATCACTGAAGCTTTCTTT.